These 26 T cell receptor beta chains share one sample of origin, sequenced in a study of T cells in Graves' hyperthyroidism and ophthalmopathy. Amplification targeted TCR beta CDR3 regions from RNA transcripts. The TCR CDR3 was amplified in a first-round RT-PCR using the HTBI primer set. TCRdb re-analysed the multiplex PCR reads in MiXCR, keeping a single row per CDR3 protein. The sample carries 700,000 or so distinct CDR3 sequences, roughly 15% recorded once. The sequencing input was blood. The receptor source for this set is a woman aged 50 to 65 with Graves' ophthalmopathy.

At least ten counts were recorded for this clonotype. This rearrangement joins TRBV28 to TRBJ2-7; weak D call: TRBD2 (5 bases). Looked up from germline, CDR1 is MDHEN and CDR2 is SYDVKM. This CDR3 has 15 amino acids. The V and J ends lost 0 bases and 2 bases respectively, with 11 bases between them. As DNA, the CDR3 is TGTGCCAGCAGTTTATGGAGCGGAAGGACCTACGAGCAGTACTTC. Residues: CASSLWSGRTYEQYF.

This clonotype was seen a few times. The chain recombines TRBV12-3 or TRBV12-4 with TRBJ1-1, with D unclear. CDR3 length equals 14 residues. V lost 5 bases to trimming and J lost 0 bases, with 10 bases between them. The CDR3 region has the DNA TGTGCCAGCAGTCGCAATACATTGAACACTGAAGCTTTCTTT. This translates into CASSRNTLNTEAFF.

This clonotype was counted at least ten times. The chain joins TRBV7-2 to TRBJ2-6, with 7 positions matching TRBD1. Germline V gene data show CDR1 as SGHTA and CDR2 as FQGNSA. V was pared by 5 bases and J by 0 bases, with 10 bases of the junction left unmatched. There are 18 residues in the CDR3. The CDR3 nucleotides read TGTGCCAGCAGCCAAACAGGGGCCAAGAGCTCTGGGGCCAACGTCCTGACTTTC. Translating it yields CASSQTGAKSSGANVLTF.

V and J are TRBV3-1 and TRBJ2-2; D may correspond to TRBD1 or TRBD2 (5 bases each). Germline V CDR1 and CDR2: LGHDT, YNNKEL (reference sequence). Trimming pared 4 bases from V and 6 bases from J, leaving 9 bases between. The CDR3 has 13 amino acids. CDR3 in amino acids: CASSLGTAGELFF. CDR3 coding DNA: TGTGCCAGCAGCCTGGGGACGGCCGGGGAGCTGTTTTTT.

This clonotype was observed at least ten times. The chain uses TRBV7-2 and TRBJ1-6; D unclear. Deletions cut 8 bases from V and 3 bases from J, with 11 bases between. Germline-derived CDR1 and CDR2 are SGHTA and FQGNSA. The CDR3 covers 14 residues. DNA of the CDR3: TGTGCCAGCTGGTCCAGCTACTATAATTCACCCCTCCACTTT. It yields the protein CASWSSYYNSPLHF.

V and J are TRBV10-3 and TRBJ1-5, with D hard to call. CDR3 length: 10 amino acids. The germline V and J ends were trimmed by 8 bases and 7 bases, with 6 bases remaining between them. CDR1 is ENHRY and CDR2 is SYGVKD in the germline V gene. CDR3 amino acids: CAIGRQPQHF. CDR3 coding DNA: TGTGCCATCGGGCGACAGCCCCAGCATTTT.

The chain employs TRBV15 and TRBJ1-1; D perhaps matches TRBD1 (6 bases). The V end was cut by 6 bases, the J end by 6 bases, with 14 bases between. Per the germline V gene, CDR1 is LNHNV and CDR2 is YYDKDF (reference sequence). CDR3 length: 13 residues. The CDR3 is CATSTTGTSEAFF. The CDR3 DNA sequence: TGTGCCACCAGTACTACAGGGACTTCTGAAGCTTTCTTT.

The chain employs TRBV28 and TRBJ2-7; 10 bases map to TRBD1. V dropped 5 bases and J dropped 6; count of bases not matched to a gene: 7. From germline, CDR1 is MDHEN and CDR2 SYDVKM. The length of the CDR3 is 14 residues. CDR3 sequence: CASSTRQGASEQYF. The CDR3 DNA is TGTGCCAGCAGTACAAGACAGGGGGCGTCCGAGCAGTACTTC.

The gene calls are TRBV14 and TRBJ2-1, with TRBD2 matching 7 bases. Germline V gives CDR1 SGHDN, CDR2 FVKESK. The CDR3 is 18 amino acids. Trimming removed 4 bases from V and 5 bases from J; junction bases left unmatched: 17. The CDR3 loop is CASSPFLGMTSPNNEQFF. In nucleotides, the CDR3 is TGTGCCAGCAGCCCATTTTTGGGTATGACTAGCCCGAACAATGAGCAGTTCTTC.

This clonotype was seen ten or more times. This sequence joins TRBV11-2 and TRBJ2-2, with TRBD1 identical over 10 bases. V gave up 5 bases and J gave up 3 bases; unmatched junction bases: 9. Germline V gene sequence: CDR1 SGHAT, CDR2 FQNNGV. This CDR3 comprises 17 residues. Written as DNA, the CDR3 is TGTGCCAGCAGCCTACCGGCCGGGACAGGGGACACCGGGGAGCTGTTTTTT. Amino acid sequence: CASSLPAGTGDTGELFF.

The chain is built from TRBV27 and TRBJ2-5; the D gene is possibly TRBD1 (6 bases). CDR1 is MNHEY, CDR2 SMNVEV, per germline (reference sequence). The CDR3 sequence is 14 residues long. Trimming pared 6 bases from V and 1 base from J, leaving 12 bases between. The CDR3 region has the DNA TGTGCCAGCAGGAAAGGGACATTCCAAGAGACCCAGTACTTC. Its protein product is CASRKGTFQETQYF.

This clonotype was seen at least ten times. The chain carries TRBV28 and TRBJ2-5; maybe TRBD2 (5 bases). Trimming pared 3 bases from V and 2 bases from J, leaving 10 bases between. Germline CDR1 is MDHEN and CDR2 is SYDVKM. This CDR3 is built from 14 residues. The CDR3 DNA reads as TGTGCCAGCAGTTTCGGAGGAGAACAAGAGACCCAGTACTTC. This encodes CASSFGGEQETQYF.

The count of this clonotype is one. The J gene is TRBJ2-7, the V gene TRBV6-1; D unresolved. The CDR3 has 11 residues. Germline V gene lookup returns CDR1 MNHNS and CDR2 SASEGT. Trimming pared 8 bases from V and 2 bases from J, leaving 7 bases between. CDR3 in amino acids: CASGAPYEQYF. CDR3 in DNA: TGTGCCAGCGGTGCCCCCTACGAGCAGTACTTC.

The chain carries TRBV28 and TRBJ2-7, with TRBD2 as a possible D gene (6 bases). Trimming cost V 2 bases and J 7 bases, with 15 bases left between them. This CDR3 comprises 14 residues. The germline V gene has CDR1 MDHEN and CDR2 SYDVKM. CDR3 DNA: TGTGCCAGCAGTTTAGACGGCGGGACTGAAGAGCAGTACTTC. Protein product: CASSLDGGTEEQYF.

The V and J genes are TRBV7-2 and TRBJ2-1, with 9 bases aligning to TRBD2. Germline loops: CDR1 SGHTA, CDR2 FQGNSA. Trimming took 0 bases from V and 8 from J; bases not matched to a gene: 5. This CDR3 comprises 15 residues. CDR3 nucleotide sequence: TGTGCCAGCAGCTTAGCGGCTAGCGGGGTAGATGAGCAGTTCTTC. Translating gives CASSLAASGVDEQFF.

This clonotype was counted at least ten times. The chain recombines TRBV5-1 with TRBJ2-1, with 13 bases lining up with TRBD2. The CDR3 runs to 16 residues. The germline gives CDR1 SGHRS, CDR2 YFSETQ. Unmatched junction bases numbered 8, after V lost 4 bases and J lost 7 bases. CDR3 sequence reads: CASSMGLAGYGNEQFF. The CDR3, as DNA: TGCGCCAGCAGCATGGGACTAGCGGGATACGGGAATGAGCAGTTCTTC. The variable domain in full, with the rest retrieved from reference TRBV5-1 and TRBJ2-1, is KAGVTQTPRYLIKTRGQQVTLSCSPISGHRSVSWYQQTPGQGLQFLFEYFSETQRNKGNFPGRFSGRQFSNSRSEMNVSTLELGDSALYLCASSMGLAGYGNEQFFGPGTRLTVL.

The chain employs TRBV19 and TRBJ2-7; D is unclear. There are 13 residues in the CDR3. V was pared by 2 bases and J by 6 bases, with 11 bases between. In germline, CDR1 is LNHDA, CDR2 SQIVND (reference sequence). The CDR3 coding sequence is TGTGCCAGTAGTATATCCCCCACTTCCGAGCAGTACTTC. This encodes CASSISPTSEQYF.

There are a few counts of this clonotype. The chain links TRBV7-6 to TRBJ2-5; 7 nucleotides match TRBD1. CDR1 is SGHVS, CDR2 FNYEAQ, per germline. This CDR3 region has 13 residues. The junction had 4 bases not matched to a gene; V was cut back by 6 bases and J by 3 bases. CDR3 coding DNA: TGTGCCAGCAGAATGACAGGGAAAGAGACCCAGTACTTC. This gives the protein CASRMTGKETQYF.

J is TRBJ2-2 and V is TRBV29-1, with TRBD2 matching over 10 bases. The junction had 6 bases not matched to a gene; V was cut back by 1 base and J by 4 bases. The CDR3 covers 16 residues. The V gene's germline CDR1 is SQVTM and CDR2 ANQGSEA. CDR3 region: CSVEGTSGFATGELFF. In DNA, the CDR3 is TGCAGCGTTGAAGGGACTAGCGGTTTTGCCACCGGGGAGCTGTTTTTT.

The V call is TRBV19, the J call TRBJ1-2, with D perhaps TRBD1 (5 bases). The length of the CDR3 is 15 residues. V dropped 4 bases and J dropped 4 bases, with 16 bases sitting between them. Germline CDR1 reads LNHDA; CDR2 reads SQIVND (reference sequence). The CDR3 DNA reads TGTGCCAGTAGTAGAACACCTGGAGGGGTCTATGGCTACACCTTC. Its protein is CASSRTPGGVYGYTF.

This clonotype showed up many times. V is TRBV28 and J is TRBJ2-7; TRBD1 or TRBD2 may be the D gene (5 bases each). Germline V lookup: CDR1 MDHEN, CDR2 SYDVKM. CDR3 length: 12 amino acids. Trimming removed 8 bases from V and 4 bases from J, with 12 bases in between. The chain's CDR3 is CASRDGLYEQYF. The CDR3 coding sequence is TGTGCCAGCCGGGACGGTTTGTACGAGCAGTACTTC.

This chain joins TRBV6-9 and TRBJ2-7; TRBD2 might be the D (6 bases). The germline V and J ends were trimmed by 2 bases and 0 bases, with 14 bases remaining between them. Germline loops: CDR1 MNHGY, CDR2 SVAAGI. The CDR3 is 16 amino acids. CDR3 coding DNA: TGTGCCAGCAGTTATGAAGGCGGGAACTACTCCTACGAGCAGTACTTC. It is translated as CASSYEGGNYSYEQYF.

Remarks on this clonotype: With a much larger clone just one base away, this may be a read error. The CDR3 ends on some other residue instead of the conserved phenylalanine or tryptophan, so this is likely a read error. The chain uses TRBV20-1 and TRBJ2-1, with 11 nucleotides matching TRBD2. Germline V CDR1 and CDR2: DFQATT, SNEGSKA (reference sequence). The CDR3 is 16 amino acids. V lost 0 bases and J lost 4; bases outside the gene matches: 5. The CDR3 region has the DNA TGCAGTGCTAGAGATAGGGTAGCGGGAGGGTACAATGAGCAGTTCCTC. It translates to CSARDRVAGGYNEQFL.

This clonotype came up many times. The chain couples TRBV2 to TRBJ1-2; weak D call: TRBD1 (6 bases). CDR1 SNHLY and CDR2 FYNNEI come from the germline V gene. CDR3 length: 17 residues. V was clipped by 2 bases and J by 0 bases, with 16 bases between them. CDR3 nucleotide sequence: TGTGCCAGCAGTGAATTAGTTCGCGGACAGACTAACTATGGCTACACCTTC. It specifies CASSELVRGQTNYGYTF. Full variable domain (rest looked up from reference TRBV2 and TRBJ1-2): EPEVTQTPSHQVTQMGQEVILRCVPISNHLYFYWYRQILGQKVEFLVSFYNNEISEKSEIFDDQFSVERPDGSNFTLKIRSTKLEDSAMYFCASSELVRGQTNYGYTFGSGTRLTVV.

This chain links TRBV6-2 or TRBV6-3 with TRBJ1-5; TRBD1 might be the D (6 bases). Trimming shortened V by 6 bases and J by 4 bases, and 13 bases separated the two germline ends. Germline loops: CDR1 MNHEY, CDR2 SVGEGT. The CDR3 totals 14 residues. The CDR3 region has the DNA TGTGCCAGCAGCTGGGGGACATGTAATCAGCCCCAGCATTTT. It yields the protein CASSWGTCNQPQHF.

Concerning this clonotype itself: The conserved closing phenylalanine or tryptophan is absent in this CDR3, likely reflecting a read error. The chain has TRBV19 and TRBJ2-1, with D perhaps given as TRBD1 or TRBD2 (5 bases each). The ends were cut back, 5 bases at V and 4 bases at J, with 18 bases in the middle. The length of the CDR3 is 16 residues. Germline CDR1 reads LNHDA; CDR2 reads SQIVND (reference sequence). The CDR3 DNA sequence: TGTGCCAGTAGTGGGGGAGCCGCCTCTGGATACAATGAGCAGTTCTCC. This gives the protein CASSGGAASGYNEQFS.